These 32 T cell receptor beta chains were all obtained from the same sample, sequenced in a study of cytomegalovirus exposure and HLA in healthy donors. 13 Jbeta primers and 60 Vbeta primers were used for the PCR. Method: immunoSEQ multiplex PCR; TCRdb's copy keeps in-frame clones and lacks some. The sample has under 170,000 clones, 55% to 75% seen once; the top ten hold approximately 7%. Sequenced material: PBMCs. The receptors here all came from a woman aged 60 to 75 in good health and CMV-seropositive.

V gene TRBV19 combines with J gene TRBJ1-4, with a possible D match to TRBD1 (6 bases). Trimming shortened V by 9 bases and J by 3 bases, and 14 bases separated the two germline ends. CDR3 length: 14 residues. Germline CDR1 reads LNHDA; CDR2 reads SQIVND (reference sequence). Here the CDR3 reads CASEGGAANEKLFF. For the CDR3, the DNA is TGTGCCAGCGAAGGGGGTGCAGCTAATGAAAAACTGTTTTTT.

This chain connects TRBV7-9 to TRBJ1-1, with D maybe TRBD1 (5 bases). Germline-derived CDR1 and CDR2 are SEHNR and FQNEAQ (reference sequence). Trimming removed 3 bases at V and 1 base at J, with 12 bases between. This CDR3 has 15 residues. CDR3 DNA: TGTGCCAGCAGCTTGGGGGGAGCGGGGAACACTGAAGCTTTCTTT. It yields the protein CASSLGGAGNTEAFF.

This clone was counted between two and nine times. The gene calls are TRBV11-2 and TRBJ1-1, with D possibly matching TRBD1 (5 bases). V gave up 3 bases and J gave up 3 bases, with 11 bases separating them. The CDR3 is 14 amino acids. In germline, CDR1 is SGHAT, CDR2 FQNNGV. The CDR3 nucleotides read TGTGCCAGCAGCTTGACATGGGGGGACACTGAAGCTTTCTTT. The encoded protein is CASSLTWGDTEAFF.

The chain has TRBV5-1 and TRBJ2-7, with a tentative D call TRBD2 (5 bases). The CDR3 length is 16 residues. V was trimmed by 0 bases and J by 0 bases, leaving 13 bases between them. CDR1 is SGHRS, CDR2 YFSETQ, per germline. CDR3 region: CASSLGPDFSSYEQYF. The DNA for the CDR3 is TGCGCCAGCAGCTTGGGCCCGGACTTTAGCTCCTACGAGCAGTACTTC.

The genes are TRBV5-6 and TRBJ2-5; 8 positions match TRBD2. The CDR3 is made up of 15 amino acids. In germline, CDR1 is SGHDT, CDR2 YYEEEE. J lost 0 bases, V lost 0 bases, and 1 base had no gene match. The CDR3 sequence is CASSLASGYQETQYF. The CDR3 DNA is TGTGCCAGCAGCTTGGCTAGCGGGTACCAAGAGACCCAGTACTTC. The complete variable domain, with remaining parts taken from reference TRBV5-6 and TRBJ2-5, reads DAGVTQSPTHLIKTRGQQVTLRCSPKSGHDTVSWYQQALGQGPQFIFQYYEEEERQRGNFPDRFSGHQFPNYSSELNVNALLLGDSALYLCASSLASGYQETQYFGPGTRLLVL.

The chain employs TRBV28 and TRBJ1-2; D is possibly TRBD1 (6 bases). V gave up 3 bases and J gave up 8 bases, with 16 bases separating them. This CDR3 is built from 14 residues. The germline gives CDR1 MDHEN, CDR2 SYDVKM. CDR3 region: CASSLGAGSLGYTF. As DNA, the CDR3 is TGTGCCAGCAGTTTGGGGGCAGGGAGTTTAGGCTACACCTTC.

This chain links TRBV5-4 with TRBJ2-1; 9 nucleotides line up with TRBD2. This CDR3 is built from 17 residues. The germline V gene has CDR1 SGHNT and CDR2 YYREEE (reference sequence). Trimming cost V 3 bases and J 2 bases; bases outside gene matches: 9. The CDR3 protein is CASSYRLAARPYNEQFF. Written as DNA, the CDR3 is TGTGCCAGCAGCTACAGACTAGCGGCCCGACCCTACAATGAGCAGTTCTTC.

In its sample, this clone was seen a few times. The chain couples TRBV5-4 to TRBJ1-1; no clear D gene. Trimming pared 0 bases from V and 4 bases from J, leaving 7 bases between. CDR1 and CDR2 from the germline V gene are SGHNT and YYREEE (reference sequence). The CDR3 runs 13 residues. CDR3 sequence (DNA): TGTGCCAGCAGCTTGGGTAGAGTCACTGAAGCTTTCTTT. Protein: CASSLGRVTEAFF.

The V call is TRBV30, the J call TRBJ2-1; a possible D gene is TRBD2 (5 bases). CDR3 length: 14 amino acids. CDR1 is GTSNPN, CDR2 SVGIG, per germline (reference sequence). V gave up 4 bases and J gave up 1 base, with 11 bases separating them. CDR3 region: CAWTQRNSYNEQFF. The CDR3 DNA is TGTGCCTGGACCCAGCGGAATTCCTACAATGAGCAGTTCTTC.

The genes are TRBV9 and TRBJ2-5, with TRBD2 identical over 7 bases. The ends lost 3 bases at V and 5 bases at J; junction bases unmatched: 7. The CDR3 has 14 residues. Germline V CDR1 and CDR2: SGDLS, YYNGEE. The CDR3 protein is CASSATAGVETQYF. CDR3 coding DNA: TGTGCCAGCAGCGCCACGGCGGGAGTCGAGACCCAGTACTTC. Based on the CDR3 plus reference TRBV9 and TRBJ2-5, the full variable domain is DSGVTQTPKHLITATGQRVTLRCSPRSGDLSVYWYQQSLDQGLQFLIQYYNGEERAKGNILERFSAQQFPDLHSELNLSSLELGDSALYFCASSATAGVETQYFGPGTRLLVL.

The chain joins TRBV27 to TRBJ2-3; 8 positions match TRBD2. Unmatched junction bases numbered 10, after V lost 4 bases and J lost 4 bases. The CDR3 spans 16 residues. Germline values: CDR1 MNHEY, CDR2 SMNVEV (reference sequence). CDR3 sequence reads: CASSSGSGSGPDTQYF. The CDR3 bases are TGTGCCAGCAGTTCCGGGAGCGGGAGTGGACCAGATACGCAGTATTTT.

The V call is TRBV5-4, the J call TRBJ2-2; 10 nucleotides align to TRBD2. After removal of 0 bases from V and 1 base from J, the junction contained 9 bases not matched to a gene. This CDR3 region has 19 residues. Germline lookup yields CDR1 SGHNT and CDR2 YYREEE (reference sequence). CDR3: CASSLAWSAGGLNTGELFF. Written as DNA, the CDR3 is TGTGCCAGCAGCTTGGCCTGGTCAGCGGGAGGGTTGAACACCGGGGAGCTGTTTTTT.

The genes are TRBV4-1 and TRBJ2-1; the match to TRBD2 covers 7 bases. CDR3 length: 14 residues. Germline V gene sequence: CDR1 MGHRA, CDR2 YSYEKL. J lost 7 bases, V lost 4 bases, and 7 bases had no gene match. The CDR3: CASSRAGVGNEQFF. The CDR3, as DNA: TGCGCCAGCAGCCGGGCGGGAGTCGGTAATGAGCAGTTCTTC.

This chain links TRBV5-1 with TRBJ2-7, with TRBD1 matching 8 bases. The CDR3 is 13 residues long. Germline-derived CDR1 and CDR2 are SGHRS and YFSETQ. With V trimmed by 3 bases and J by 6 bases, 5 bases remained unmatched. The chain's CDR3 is CASSYSGGSEQYF. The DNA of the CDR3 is TGCGCCAGCAGCTACTCAGGGGGCAGCGAGCAGTACTTC. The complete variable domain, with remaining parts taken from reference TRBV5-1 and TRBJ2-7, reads KAGVTQTPRYLIKTRGQQVTLSCSPISGHRSVSWYQQTPGQGLQFLFEYFSETQRNKGNFPGRFSGRQFSNSRSEMNVSTLELGDSALYLCASSYSGGSEQYFGPGTRLTVT.

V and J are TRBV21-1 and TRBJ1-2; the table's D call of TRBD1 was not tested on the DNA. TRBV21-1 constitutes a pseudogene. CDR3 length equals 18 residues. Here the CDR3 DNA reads TGTGCCAGCAGCAATCCAGGGGTCCCACCTTGCCCGCTCTATGGCTACACCTTC. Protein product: CASSNPGVPPCPLYGYTF.

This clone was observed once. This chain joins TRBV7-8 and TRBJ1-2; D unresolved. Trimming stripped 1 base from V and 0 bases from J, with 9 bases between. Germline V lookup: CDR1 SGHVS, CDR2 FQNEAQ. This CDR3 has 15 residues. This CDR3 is CASSLVPGANYGYTF. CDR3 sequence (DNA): TGTGCCAGCAGCTTAGTCCCCGGGGCTAACTATGGCTACACCTTC.

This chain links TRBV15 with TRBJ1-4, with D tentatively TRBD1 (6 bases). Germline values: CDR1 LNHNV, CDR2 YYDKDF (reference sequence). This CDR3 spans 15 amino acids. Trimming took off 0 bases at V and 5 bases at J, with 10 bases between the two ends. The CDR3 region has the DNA TGTGCCACCAGCAGAGAGATAGGGGGAAATGAAAAACTGTTTTTT. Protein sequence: CATSREIGGNEKLFF. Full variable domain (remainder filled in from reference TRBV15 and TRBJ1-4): DAMVIQNPRYQVTQFGKPVTLSCSQTLNHNVMYWYQQKSSQAPKLLFHYYDKDFNNEADTPDNFQSRRPNTSFCFLDIRSPGLGDTAMYLCATSREIGGNEKLFFGSGTQLSVL.

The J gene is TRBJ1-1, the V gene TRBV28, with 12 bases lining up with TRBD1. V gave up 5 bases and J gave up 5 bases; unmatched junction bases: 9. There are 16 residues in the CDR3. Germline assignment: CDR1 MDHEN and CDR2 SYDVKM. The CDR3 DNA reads TGTGCCAGCAGTCCCTGGGACAGGGGGCCGGGGACTGAAGCTTTCTTT. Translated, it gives CASSPWDRGPGTEAFF.

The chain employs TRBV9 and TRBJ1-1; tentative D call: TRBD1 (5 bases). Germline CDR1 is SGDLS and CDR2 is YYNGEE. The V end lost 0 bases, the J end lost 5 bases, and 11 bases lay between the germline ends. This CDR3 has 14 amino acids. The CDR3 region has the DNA TGTGCCAGCAGCGTAGGAGGGGAGGGGACTGAAGCTTTCTTT. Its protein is CASSVGGEGTEAFF.

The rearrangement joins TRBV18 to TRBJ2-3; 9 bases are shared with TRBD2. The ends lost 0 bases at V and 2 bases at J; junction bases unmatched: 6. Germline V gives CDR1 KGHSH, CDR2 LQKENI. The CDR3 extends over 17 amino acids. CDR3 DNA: TGTGCCAGCTCACCACCCGTATTAGCGGGGGACACAGATACGCAGTATTTT. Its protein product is CASSPPVLAGDTDTQYF.

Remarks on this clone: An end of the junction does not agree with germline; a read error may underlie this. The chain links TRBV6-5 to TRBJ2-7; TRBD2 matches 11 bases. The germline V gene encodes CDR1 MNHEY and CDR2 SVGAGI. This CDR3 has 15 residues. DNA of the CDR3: TGTGCCAGCAGCTCCCCACTAGCGGGAGACTACGAACAGTACTTC. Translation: CASSSPLAGDYEQYF.

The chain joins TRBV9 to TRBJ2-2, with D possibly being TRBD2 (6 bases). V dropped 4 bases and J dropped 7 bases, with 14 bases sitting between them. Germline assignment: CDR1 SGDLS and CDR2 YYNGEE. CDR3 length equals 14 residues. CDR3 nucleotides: TGTGCCAGCAGCTCGCCACTAGCTGTCGGGGAGCTGTTTTTT. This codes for CASSSPLAVGELFF.

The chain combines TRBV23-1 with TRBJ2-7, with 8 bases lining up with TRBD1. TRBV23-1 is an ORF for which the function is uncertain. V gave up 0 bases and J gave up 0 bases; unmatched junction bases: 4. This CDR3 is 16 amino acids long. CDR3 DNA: TGCGCCAGCAGTCAATCGTGGACAGGGACCTCCTACGAGCAGTACTTC. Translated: CASSQSWTGTSYEQYF.

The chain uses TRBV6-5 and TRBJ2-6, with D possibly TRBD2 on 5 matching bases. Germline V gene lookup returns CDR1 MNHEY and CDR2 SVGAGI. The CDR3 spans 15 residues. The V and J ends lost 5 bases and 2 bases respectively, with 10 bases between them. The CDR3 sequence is CASSVAGAGANVLTF. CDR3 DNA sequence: TGTGCCAGCAGTGTGGCCGGGGCTGGGGCCAACGTCCTGACTTTC.

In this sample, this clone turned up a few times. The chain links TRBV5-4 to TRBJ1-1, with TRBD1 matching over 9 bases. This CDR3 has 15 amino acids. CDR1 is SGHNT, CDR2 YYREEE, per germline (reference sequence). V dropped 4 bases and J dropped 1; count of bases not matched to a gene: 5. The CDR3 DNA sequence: TGTGCCAGCAGCGACCCGGGACAGGGGAACACTGAAGCTTTCTTT. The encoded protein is CASSDPGQGNTEAFF.

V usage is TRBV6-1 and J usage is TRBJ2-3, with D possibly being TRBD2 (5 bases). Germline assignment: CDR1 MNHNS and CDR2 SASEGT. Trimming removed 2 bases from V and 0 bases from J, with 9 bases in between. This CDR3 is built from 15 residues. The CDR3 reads CASSEFSVSTDTQYF. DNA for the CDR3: TGTGCCAGCAGTGAATTTAGCGTGAGCACAGATACGCAGTATTTT.

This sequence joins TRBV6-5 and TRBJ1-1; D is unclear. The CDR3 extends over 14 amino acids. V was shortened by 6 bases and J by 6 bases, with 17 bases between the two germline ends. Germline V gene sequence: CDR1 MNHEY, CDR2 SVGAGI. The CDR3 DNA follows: TGTGCCAGCAGATACGGAGGATTTGACGCTGAAGCTTTCTTT. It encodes CASRYGGFDAEAFF.

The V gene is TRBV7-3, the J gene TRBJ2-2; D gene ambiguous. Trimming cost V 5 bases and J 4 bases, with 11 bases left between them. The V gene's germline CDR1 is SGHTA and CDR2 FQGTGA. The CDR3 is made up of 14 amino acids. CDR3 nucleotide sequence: TGTGCCAGCAGCCCCAGGCCGTTCACCGGGGAGCTGTTTTTT. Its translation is CASSPRPFTGELFF.

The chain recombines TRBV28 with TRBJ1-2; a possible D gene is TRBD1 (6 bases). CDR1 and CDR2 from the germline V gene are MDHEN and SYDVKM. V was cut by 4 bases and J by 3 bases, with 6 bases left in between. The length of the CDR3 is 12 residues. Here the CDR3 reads CASSSGDYGYTF. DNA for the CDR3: TGTGCCAGCAGTTCAGGGGACTATGGCTACACCTTC.

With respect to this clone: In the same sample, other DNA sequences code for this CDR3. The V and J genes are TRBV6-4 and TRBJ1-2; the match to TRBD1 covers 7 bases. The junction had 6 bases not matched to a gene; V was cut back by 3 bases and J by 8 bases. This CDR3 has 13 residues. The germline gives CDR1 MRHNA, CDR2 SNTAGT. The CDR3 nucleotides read TGTGCCAGCAGTGAACAGGGGATGGGAGGCTACACCTTC. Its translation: CASSEQGMGGYTF.

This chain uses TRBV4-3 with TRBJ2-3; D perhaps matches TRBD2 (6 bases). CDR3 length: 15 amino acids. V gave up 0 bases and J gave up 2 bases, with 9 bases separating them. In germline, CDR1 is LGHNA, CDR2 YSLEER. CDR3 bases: TGCGCCAGCAGCCAAGACGGGGACTTCACAGATACGCAGTATTTT. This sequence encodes CASSQDGDFTDTQYF.

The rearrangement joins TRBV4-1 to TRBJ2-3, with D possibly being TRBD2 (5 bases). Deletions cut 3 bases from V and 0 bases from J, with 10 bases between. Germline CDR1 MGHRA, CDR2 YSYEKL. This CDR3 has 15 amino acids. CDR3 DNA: TGCGCCAGCAGCCACCCGAGCGGTAGCACAGATACGCAGTATTTT. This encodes CASSHPSGSTDTQYF.